Listed here are 25 T cell receptor beta chains from one sample, sequenced in a study of T cell responses to AZD1222 COVID-19 vaccine. Method: immunoSEQ multiplex PCR; TCRdb's copy keeps in-frame clones and lacks some. The top ten hold 2.8% of the sample, which has approximately 140,000 clones, approximately 90% seen once. The source was peripheral blood, collected on day 0 of MenACWY control vaccination. These receptors were obtained from an adult in good health.

The rearrangement uses TRBV30 and TRBJ1-6; TRBD1 matches 9 bases. This CDR3 contains 14 residues. Trimming at V came to 3 bases and at J to 7 bases, leaving 4 bases not matched to a gene. Germline CDR1 GTSNPN, CDR2 SVGIG (reference sequence). The chain's CDR3 is CAWRGQGENSPLHF. The CDR3 DNA is TGTGCCTGGAGGGGACAGGGAGAAAATTCACCCCTCCACTTT.

V is TRBV28 and J is TRBJ1-2; D perhaps matches TRBD1 (5 bases). Germline V gives CDR1 MDHEN, CDR2 SYDVKM. Deletions cut 6 bases from V and 1 base from J, with 12 bases between. The CDR3 length is 14 residues. CDR3: CASREGTLNYGYTF. In DNA form, the CDR3 reads TGTGCCAGCAGAGAAGGGACTCTTAACTATGGCTACACCTTC.

V usage is TRBV25-1 and J usage is TRBJ1-5; tentative D call: TRBD1 (6 bases). The germline V gene has CDR1 MGHDK and CDR2 SYGVNS. CDR3 length: 15 amino acids. V gave up 3 bases and J gave up 0 bases, with 9 bases separating them. The CDR3 protein is CASSERGDSNQPQHF. Written as DNA, the CDR3 is TGTGCCAGCAGTGAGAGGGGGGATAGCAATCAGCCCCAGCATTTT. Using reference TRBV25-1 and TRBJ1-5 for the parts outside the CDR3, the full variable domain is EADIYQTPRYLVIGTGKKITLECSQTMGHDKMYWYQQDPGMELHLIHYSYGVNSTEKGDLSSESTVSRIRTEHFPLTLESARPSHTSQYLCASSERGDSNQPQHFGDGTRLSIL.

The chain joins TRBV30 to TRBJ1-3; D ambiguous. In germline, CDR1 is GTSNPN, CDR2 SVGIG (reference sequence). Between the trimmed V and J ends, which lost 3 bases and 0 bases, there was a span of 15 bases. The CDR3 totals 16 residues. CDR3 region: CAWRVAWANSGNTIYF. The DNA of the CDR3 is TGTGCCTGGAGGGTAGCATGGGCTAACTCTGGAAACACCATATATTTT.

The chain joins TRBV5-1 to TRBJ2-7, with D tentatively TRBD1 (5 bases). Looked up from germline, CDR1 is SGHRS and CDR2 is YFSETQ. The CDR3 covers 13 residues. V was clipped by 2 bases and J by 3 bases, with 9 bases between them. In DNA form, the CDR3 reads TGCGCCAGCAGCTTAGACGACAGCTACGAGCAGTACTTC. Its translation: CASSLDDSYEQYF.

The chain combines TRBV6-2 or TRBV6-3 with TRBJ2-7; a possible D gene is TRBD2 (7 bases). CDR1 is MNHEY, CDR2 SVGEGT, per germline. Deletions cut 4 bases from V and 6 bases from J, with 13 bases between. This CDR3 has 13 amino acids. The CDR3 loop is CASSFSGGGEQYF. CDR3 bases: TGTGCCAGCAGTTTCTCGGGGGGCGGCGAGCAGTACTTC.

This clone was observed once. This sequence joins TRBV24-1 and TRBJ1-2; TRBD1 aligns across 7 bases. Germline CDR1 is KGHDR and CDR2 is SFDVKD. With 4 bases clipped from V and 7 bases from J, the junction kept 11 bases outside the gene matches. This CDR3 region has 15 residues. The CDR3: CATSDPGTVVGGYTF. CDR3 in DNA: TGTGCCACCAGTGACCCCGGGACAGTTGTGGGTGGCTACACCTTC.

The rearrangement joins TRBV5-6 to TRBJ2-2, with 12 bases lining up with TRBD2. V was clipped by 4 bases and J by 4 bases; unmatched bases: 11. The CDR3 spans 18 residues. CDR1 and CDR2 (germline): SGHDT, YYEEEE. As DNA, the CDR3 is TGTGCCAGCAGCCGCTCTCTCCTAGCGGGAGGGCTCACCGGGGAGCTGTTTTTT. It yields the protein CASSRSLLAGGLTGELFF.

CDR3 protein: CASSLTETSTYEQYF. DNA for the CDR3: TGTGCCAGCAGTTTAACAGAGACGAGTACCTACGAGCAGTACTTC. This chain joins TRBV27 and TRBJ2-7; D is unresolved. The CDR3 is made up of 15 amino acids. CDR1 is MNHEY and CDR2 is SMNVEV in the germline V gene (reference sequence). V lost 2 bases and J 2 bases, leaving 13 bases between the germline ends.

V gene TRBV24-1 combines with J gene TRBJ2-3; 7 nucleotides match TRBD1. Trimming at V came to 3 bases and at J to 4 bases, leaving 15 bases not matched to a gene. From germline, CDR1 is KGHDR and CDR2 SFDVKD. The CDR3 runs to 18 residues. This CDR3 reads CATSDMRNRGLLPDTQYF. The DNA for the CDR3 is TGTGCCACCAGTGATATGCGCAACAGGGGTTTGCTCCCAGATACGCAGTATTTT.

This sequence joins TRBV7-3 and TRBJ2-6; D is uncertain. The CDR3 contains 17 residues. The V and J ends lost 2 bases and 0 bases respectively, with 11 bases between them. CDR1 is SGHTA, CDR2 FQGTGA, per germline. The CDR3 DNA sequence: TGTGCCAGCAGCTTATCCGGGTCAAACTCTGGGGCCAACGTCCTGACTTTC. This gives the protein CASSLSGSNSGANVLTF.

The CDR3 DNA sequence: TGTGCCAGCAGCTTAGATCTCACGGGGATGTATACGCAGTATTTT. Translating it yields CASSLDLTGMYTQYF. The J gene is TRBJ2-3, the V gene TRBV11-2; TRBD2 is a possible D gene (5 bases). V dropped 0 bases and J dropped 7 bases, with 14 bases sitting between them. This CDR3 has 15 residues. The germline V gene has CDR1 SGHAT and CDR2 FQNNGV.

V usage is TRBV24-1 and J usage is TRBJ1-2, with D tentatively TRBD1 (5 bases). Trimming took 4 bases from V and 11 from J, leaving 13 bases between them. Germline-derived CDR1 and CDR2 are KGHDR and SFDVKD. There are 12 residues in the CDR3. DNA of the CDR3: TGTGCCACCAGTGACTCCGACAGCCGGTACACCTTC. Residues: CATSDSDSRYTF.

This sequence joins TRBV10-1 and TRBJ1-2; D gene unclear. V was pared by 4 bases and J by 4 bases, with 10 bases between. CDR3 length: 13 amino acids. The germline CDR1 and CDR2 sequences are WNHNN and SYGVQD (reference sequence). CDR3 in DNA: TGCGCCAGCAGTGGGGGATCATCCTATGGCTACACCTTC. It yields the protein CASSGGSSYGYTF.

The chain uses TRBV15 and TRBJ1-5; 9 bases align to TRBD1. V gave up 6 bases and J gave up 6 bases; unmatched junction bases: 6. Germline loops: CDR1 LNHNV, CDR2 YYDKDF (reference sequence). The CDR3 sequence is 14 residues long. CDR3 loop: CATRLQGAGQPQHF. In DNA, the CDR3 is TGTGCCACCAGATTACAGGGGGCTGGTCAGCCCCAGCATTTT.

This clone was observed a single time. The rearrangement joins TRBV6-5 to TRBJ2-2; 7 bases are a match to TRBD1. V lost 2 bases to trimming and J lost 4 bases; unmatched junction nucleotides: 7. CDR3 length: 16 residues. From germline, CDR1 is MNHEY and CDR2 SVGAGI. CDR3 region: CASSYHGTASTGELFF. CDR3 nucleotides: TGTGCCAGCAGTTACCACGGGACAGCCTCCACCGGGGAGCTGTTTTTT.

The chain has TRBV13 and TRBJ1-2, with TRBD1 identical over 7 bases. Germline CDR1 is PRHDT and CDR2 is FYEKMQ (reference sequence). The CDR3 is made up of 13 amino acids. J was trimmed by 7 bases and V by 3 bases; bases with no gene match: 5. CDR3: CASSFLDRPGYTF. In DNA, the CDR3 is TGTGCCAGCAGCTTCCTGGACAGGCCTGGCTACACCTTC.

The rearrangement joins TRBV5-6 to TRBJ2-5; the D call may be TRBD1 or TRBD2 (5 bases each). Deletions cut 4 bases from V and 2 bases from J, with 15 bases between. The CDR3 is 15 residues long. Germline loops: CDR1 SGHDT, CDR2 YYEEEE. DNA of the CDR3: TGTGCCAGCAGCCCGGGACCAACGGTTCAAGAGACCCAGTACTTC. Translating it yields CASSPGPTVQETQYF.

This clone showed up just a few times. V usage is TRBV6-6 and J usage is TRBJ2-3, with no clear D. The CDR3 runs 13 residues. V lost 6 bases and J 0 bases, leaving 7 bases between the germline ends. Germline V gene data show CDR1 as MNHNY and CDR2 as SVGAGI (reference sequence). The CDR3 region is CASSYDSTDTQYF. CDR3 nucleotide sequence: TGTGCCAGCAGCTATGACAGCACAGATACGCAGTATTTT.

This sequence joins TRBV4-1 and TRBJ2-2; perhaps D is TRBD1 or TRBD2 (5 bases each). V was clipped by 5 bases and J by 0 bases, with 13 bases between them. Germline V gene sequence: CDR1 MGHRA, CDR2 YSYEKL. CDR3 size: 16 residues. The CDR3 DNA follows: TGCGCCAGCAGCGGGATCCGGGGCGCGAACACCGGGGAGCTGTTTTTT. It specifies CASSGIRGANTGELFF.

This clone occurred once. The chain recombines TRBV9 with TRBJ1-1; D is uncertain. Trimming stripped 1 base from V and 4 bases from J, with 8 bases between. The CDR3 contains 13 residues. CDR1 and CDR2 from the germline V gene are SGDLS and YYNGEE. CDR3 loop: CASSVMESTEAFF. The CDR3 nucleotides read TGTGCCAGCAGCGTAATGGAGTCCACTGAAGCTTTCTTT.

V gene TRBV6-4 combines with J gene TRBJ2-3; 10 bases align to TRBD1. With 6 bases clipped from V and 0 bases from J, the junction kept 6 bases outside the gene matches. The CDR3 totals 16 residues. Per germline, CDR1 MRHNA and CDR2 SNTAGT. CDR3 sequence: CASSPGTGASTDTQYF. CDR3 sequence (DNA): TGTGCCAGCAGCCCCGGGACAGGGGCTAGCACAGATACGCAGTATTTT.

The genes are TRBV11-2 and TRBJ2-1; D is undetermined. Trimming stripped 5 bases from V and 6 bases from J, with 8 bases between. CDR3 length: 12 residues. CDR1 is SGHAT, CDR2 FQNNGV, per germline. The CDR3 DNA reads as TGTGCCAGCAGCCTAGGAGCCAATGAGCAGTTCTTC. It is translated as CASSLGANEQFF.

This sequence joins TRBV6-5 and TRBJ2-2, with D possibly being TRBD1 or TRBD2 (6 bases each). The CDR3 loop spans 14 amino acids. CDR1 and CDR2 (germline): MNHEY, SVGAGI. The V end was cut by 6 bases, the J end by 3 bases, with 11 bases between. The CDR3 loop reads CASSPGDYTGELFF. The CDR3 DNA sequence: TGTGCCAGCAGCCCAGGGGACTACACCGGGGAGCTGTTTTTT.

DNA of the CDR3: TGTGCCAGCTTTGACAGGGGGTCTAGCGGGGAGCTGTTTTTT. It translates to CASFDRGSSGELFF. This chain connects TRBV3-1 (or the pseudogene TRBV3-2) to TRBJ2-2; TRBD1 matches at 9 bases. V gave up 8 bases and J gave up 7 bases; unmatched junction bases: 8. Germline CDR1 is LGHDT and CDR2 is YNNKEL (reference sequence). This CDR3 region has 14 residues.